A single sample is the source of the 22 T cell receptor beta chains below, sequenced in a study of beta chain features in type 1 diabetes. Investigators reverse transcribed all isolated RNA, so they sequenced expressed TCRB transcripts. Method: immunoSEQ multiplex PCR; TCRdb's copy keeps in-frame clones and lacks some. The table lists a few hundred thousand clones, roughly 13% of them singletons. Sequencing was done on a sample of naive CD4+ T cells from blood. The source is a man aged 25-40 years in good health.

This clone turned up a few times. V and J are TRBV10-3 and TRBJ2-5; a possible D gene is TRBD1 (6 bases). This CDR3 comprises 13 residues. V lost 3 bases, J lost 2 bases, and 7 bases lay in between. Germline V CDR1 and CDR2: ENHRY, SYGVKD. CDR3 bases: TGTGCCATCAGTGACGGACAGCAAGAGACCCAGTACTTC. The encoded protein is CAISDGQQETQYF.

J is TRBJ2-3 and V is TRBV18; D is possibly TRBD1 (6 bases). Germline CDR1 reads KGHSH; CDR2 reads LQKENI. The V end lost 2 bases, the J end lost 0 bases, and 12 bases lay between the germline ends. This CDR3 contains 16 residues. In DNA, the CDR3 is TGTGCCAGCTCACCAGGACAGACCTCTAGCACAGATACGCAGTATTTT. This sequence encodes CASSPGQTSSTDTQYF.

The chain couples TRBV6-5 to TRBJ2-1; tentative D call: TRBD1 (5 bases). The CDR3 is 14 residues long. V was clipped by 6 bases and J by 3 bases, with 12 bases between them. CDR1 is MNHEY, CDR2 SVGAGI, per germline. The CDR3 DNA follows: TGTGCCAGCAGATCAGGGTGGCGCTACAATGAGCAGTTCTTC. Translating it yields CASRSGWRYNEQFF.

This clone was found many times. This chain connects TRBV29-1 to TRBJ1-1; D perhaps matches TRBD1 (5 bases). The V gene's germline CDR1 is SQVTM and CDR2 ANQGSEA. The length of the CDR3 is 11 residues. Trimming left V 7 bases short and J 5 bases short, with 11 bases between. The CDR3 coding sequence is TGCAGCGCCGGACAAGAGACTGAAGCTTTCTTT. Translating gives CSAGQETEAFF.

In this sample, this clone turned up a few times. The chain recombines TRBV7-2 with TRBJ1-2, with TRBD1 matching over 8 bases. This CDR3 comprises 14 residues. In germline, CDR1 is SGHTA, CDR2 FQGNSA. Trimming cost V 4 bases and J 0 bases; bases outside gene matches: 1. The DNA for the CDR3 is TGTGCCAGCAGCTGGGACAGGACTAACTATGGCTACACCTTC. Protein sequence: CASSWDRTNYGYTF.

This chain connects TRBV25-1 to TRBJ2-3; D gene uncertain. The CDR3 runs to 14 residues. V gave up 3 bases and J gave up 4 bases, with 11 bases separating them. Germline V gene data show CDR1 as MGHDK and CDR2 as SYGVNS. The chain's CDR3 is CASSEVPFSDTQYF. In DNA form, the CDR3 reads TGTGCCAGCAGTGAGGTCCCTTTTTCAGATACGCAGTATTTT.

This clone was observed once. This chain joins TRBV4-1 and TRBJ2-3, with D hard to call. V lost 0 bases to trimming and J lost 2 bases, with 9 bases between them. CDR3 length: 15 amino acids. Germline values: CDR1 MGHRA, CDR2 YSYEKL. The CDR3 DNA is TGCGCCAGCAGCCAAGATGCACAGCTCACAGATACGCAGTATTTT. The encoded protein is CASSQDAQLTDTQYF.

The sample holds a few counts of this clone. In this CDR3 the conserved last residue, phenylalanine or tryptophan, is missing, so a read error is likely. The DNA is omitted, as the CDR3 cannot be located on it reliably, and the CDR3 follows TCRdb's listing. The genes are TRBV23-1 and TRBJ2-3. TRBV23-1 is an ORF; its function is uncertain. Ends included, the CDR3 has 9 residues. CDR3: CASSQSGGV.

The chain links TRBV27 to TRBJ2-3; D gene ambiguous. The germline CDR1 and CDR2 sequences are MNHEY and SMNVEV (reference sequence). V lost 6 bases to trimming and J lost 6 bases, with 7 bases between them. CDR3 length equals 11 residues. CDR3 sequence reads: CASRLGDTQYF. The CDR3, as DNA: TGTGCCAGCAGACTCGGGGATACGCAGTATTTT.

The J gene is TRBJ2-3, the V gene TRBV27, with a weak D call TRBD2 (5 bases). The CDR3 is made up of 13 amino acids. V was clipped by 3 bases and J by 1 base, with 5 bases between them. Germline loops: CDR1 MNHEY, CDR2 SMNVEV (reference sequence). Written as DNA, the CDR3 is TGTGCCAGCAGTTTGAGGGGCACAGATACGCAGTATTTT. It encodes CASSLRGTDTQYF.

This clone was recorded a few times. The CDR3 loop is CSARDLTSQFF. Written as DNA, the CDR3 is TGCAGTGCTAGAGATTTGACTAGCCAGTTCTTC. V is TRBV20-1 and J is TRBJ2-1; 7 nucleotides agree with TRBD2. This CDR3 is 11 amino acids long. CDR1 DFQATT and CDR2 SNEGSKA come from the germline V gene (reference sequence). V gave up 0 bases and J gave up 13 bases; unmatched junction bases: 3.

This clone was picked up a small number of times. The chain is built from TRBV4-3 and TRBJ2-5, with 12 bases identical to TRBD2. The CDR3 is made up of 17 amino acids. V shed 4 bases and J 1 base; nucleotides not matched to a gene: 7. The V gene's germline CDR1 is LGHNA and CDR2 YSLEER. The CDR3 DNA follows: TGCGCCAGCAGCCCCGAGACTAGCGGGGGCCCCCAAGAGACCCAGTACTTC. Protein: CASSPETSGGPQETQYF.

This clone was detected a few times. The V gene is TRBV21-1, the J gene TRBJ2-7; TRBD2, the table's D call, lacks a check against the DNA. TRBV21-1 is a listed pseudogene. The CDR3 has 13 residues. CDR3 sequence: CASSKVDGSEQYV. The CDR3 region has the DNA TGTGCCAGCAGCAAAGTTGACGGGAGCGAGCAGTACGTC.

The rearrangement uses TRBV15 and TRBJ1-1; weak D call: TRBD1 (5 bases). This CDR3 is built from 13 residues. CDR1 and CDR2 from the germline V gene are LNHNV and YYDKDF (reference sequence). The ends were cut back, 4 bases at V and 5 bases at J, with 11 bases in the middle. CDR3 residues: CATSKGHGTEAFF. In DNA, the CDR3 is TGTGCCACCAGCAAGGGGCATGGGACTGAAGCTTTCTTT.

CDR3 protein: CASSSTSGRSTQYF. DNA for the CDR3: TGTGCCAGCAGCTCGACTAGCGGGAGAAGTACGCAGTATTTT. J is TRBJ2-3 and V is TRBV13, with 12 positions matching TRBD2. V lost 4 bases, J lost 8 bases, and 4 bases stayed unmatched. CDR1 PRHDT and CDR2 FYEKMQ come from the germline V gene (reference sequence). This CDR3 is built from 14 residues.

This chain connects TRBV2 to TRBJ2-1; the D is unclear. V shed 7 bases and J shed 8 bases, with 12 bases lying between them. CDR1 is SNHLY and CDR2 is FYNNEI in the germline V gene. The CDR3 runs to 12 residues. DNA for the CDR3: TGTGCCAGCACCACCCTGTGGGATGAGCAGTTCTTC. This codes for CASTTLWDEQFF.

This clone was observed a handful of times. The rearrangement joins TRBV27 to TRBJ2-5; D may be TRBD1 (6 bases). Per the germline V gene, CDR1 is MNHEY and CDR2 is SMNVEV (reference sequence). The CDR3 covers 14 residues. With 5 bases removed from V and 5 bases from J, the gap between germline ends came to 15 bases. The CDR3 region is CASSTGGFWETQYF. The CDR3 coding sequence is TGTGCCAGCAGTACTGGGGGCTTTTGGGAGACCCAGTACTTC.

This clone was seen a handful of times. The chain is built from TRBV7-9 and TRBJ2-7; D gene ambiguous. Trimming removed 0 bases at V and 6 bases at J, with 12 bases between. CDR1 and CDR2 (germline): SEHNR, FQNEAQ (reference sequence). This CDR3 spans 14 amino acids. Here the CDR3 DNA reads TGTGCCAGCAGCTTAGCCCTAGTAGGAACCGAGCAGTACTTC. Translation gives CASSLALVGTEQYF.

This clone was counted only a few times. Other DNA sequences of this sample code for an identical CDR3. V is TRBV30 and J is TRBJ1-1; D is uncertain. The CDR3 consists of 14 residues. V lost 0 bases to trimming and J lost 0 bases, with 8 bases between them. In germline, CDR1 is GTSNPN, CDR2 SVGIG (reference sequence). The CDR3 DNA is TGTGCCTGGAGTGTTTTCCGGTTGAACACTGAAGCTTTCTTT. Its translation is CAWSVFRLNTEAFF. The variable domain in full, completed from reference TRBV30 and TRBJ1-1, reads SQTIHQWPATLVQPVGSPLSLECTVEGTSNPNLYWYRQAAGRGLQLLFYSVGIGQISSEVPQNLSASRPQDRQFILSSKKLLLSDSGFYLCAWSVFRLNTEAFFGQGTRLTVV.

The sample holds a few counts of this clone. The chain combines TRBV7-8 with TRBJ2-1; 7 bases are a match to TRBD2. V lost 5 bases and J lost 6; bases outside the gene matches: 7. CDR1 SGHVS and CDR2 FQNEAQ come from the germline V gene. The CDR3 covers 14 residues. The CDR3 coding sequence is TGTGCCAGCAGCCAGGCTAGCGGCCCCAATGAGCAGTTCTTC. Protein sequence: CASSQASGPNEQFF. Combining the CDR3 with reference TRBV7-8 and TRBJ2-1 gives the whole variable domain GAGVSQSPRYKVAKRGQDVALRCDPISGHVSLFWYQQALGQGPEFLTYFQNEAQLDKSGLPSDRFFAERPEGSVSTLKIQRTQQEDSAVYLCASSQASGPNEQFFGPGTRLTVL.

This clone was observed a handful of times. V is TRBV25-1 and J is TRBJ2-5; the D gene is possibly TRBD2 (5 bases). This CDR3 has 12 amino acids. Looked up from germline, CDR1 is MGHDK and CDR2 is SYGVNS. The V and J ends lost 7 bases and 1 base respectively, with 7 bases between them. CDR3 protein: CASTGFQETQYF. CDR3 coding DNA: TGTGCCAGCACGGGGTTCCAAGAGACCCAGTACTTC.

This clone appeared a few times. The chain has TRBV14 and TRBJ1-1, with D hard to call. The CDR3 loop spans 17 amino acids. Trimming stripped 1 base from V and 7 bases from J, with 22 bases between. In germline, CDR1 is SGHDN, CDR2 FVKESK. CDR3 residues: CASSQVGGKRIGGEAFF. In nucleotides, the CDR3 is TGTGCCAGCAGCCAAGTGGGAGGAAAACGAATAGGTGGTGAAGCTTTCTTT. The full variable domain, rest sourced from reference TRBV14 and TRBJ1-1, is EAGVTQFPSHSVIEKGQTVTLRCDPISGHDNLYWYRRVMGKEIKFLLHFVKESKQDESGMPNNRFLAERTGGTYSTLKVQPAELEDSGVYFCASSQVGGKRIGGEAFFGQGTRLTVV.